This T cell receptor (beta chain) derives from a study of cytomegalovirus exposure and HLA in healthy donors. Study-wide context: Counted in an early data release were about 85 million unique TCRs from HLA-typed donors.

About this clone: Antigen specificity is unknown.

Per germline, CDR1 MRHNA and CDR2 SNTAGT. This CDR3 comprises 15 residues. The V end lost 3 bases, the J end lost 2 bases, and 11 bases lay between the germline ends. Whole-study results and caveats: Most TCR sequences proved rare, with some public TCRs found in many donors. Previous analysis showed most TCR beta V segments were productive about 87% or about 30% of the time.

This PCR relied on a set of 60 Vbeta primers and 13 Jbeta primers. Measured with immunoSEQ multiplex PCR; TCRdb has only the in-frame clones, and not every one. The ten top clones account for over 0.95%, within a sample of 200,000 to 250,000 clones. The TCR was taken from a girl aged 2-15 years in good health and CMV-seropositive. Sample: PBMCs. The chain carries TRBV6-4 and TRBJ1-3; no clear D gene. DNA for the CDR3: TGTGCCAGCAGTGATCGTTTTCCCCCTGGAAACACCATATATTTT. Its translation is CASSDRFPPGNTIYF.